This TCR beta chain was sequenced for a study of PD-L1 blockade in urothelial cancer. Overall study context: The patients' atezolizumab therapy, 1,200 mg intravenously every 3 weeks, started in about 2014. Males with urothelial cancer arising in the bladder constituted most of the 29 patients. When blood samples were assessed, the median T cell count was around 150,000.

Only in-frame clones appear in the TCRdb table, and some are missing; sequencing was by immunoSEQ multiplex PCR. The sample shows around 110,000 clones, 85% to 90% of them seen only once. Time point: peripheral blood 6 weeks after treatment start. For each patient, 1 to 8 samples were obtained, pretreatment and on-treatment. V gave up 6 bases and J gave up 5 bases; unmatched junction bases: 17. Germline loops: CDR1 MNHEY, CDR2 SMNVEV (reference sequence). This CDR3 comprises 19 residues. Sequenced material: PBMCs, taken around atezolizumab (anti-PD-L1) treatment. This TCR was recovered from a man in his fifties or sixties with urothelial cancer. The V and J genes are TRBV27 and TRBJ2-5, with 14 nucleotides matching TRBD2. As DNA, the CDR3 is TGTGCCAGCAGCCCCGCGGCGGCGGGACTAGCGGGAGTCGGGGAGACCCAGTACTTC. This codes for CASSPAAAGLAGVGETQYF.